Sequencing of this T cell receptor (beta chain) was carried out in a study of Ad26.COV2.S vaccination and SARS-CoV-2 variants. Study results and limitations: Individuals receiving vaccine had higher spike-specific TCR breadth than placebo recipients did.

The CDR3 consists of 17 residues. Germline loops: CDR1 SNHLY, CDR2 FYNNEI. V lost 6 bases to trimming and J lost 7 bases, with 27 bases between them. The treatment: 19 received Ad26.COV2.S at low or high dose, single or two shots; roughly five received placebo; per-sample allocation not given. Samples were taken on day 63 after the first vaccine or placebo injection. It was an adult aged 18-55 years in Boston who was the donor. This table comes from immunoSEQ multiplex PCR, and its TCRdb copy is limited to in-frame clones, with some not included. Of a few hundred thousand clones listed, roughly 80% are singletons. Of note for this clone: Its matching antigen is unknown.

This TCR was recovered from a person aged 18 to 65 who received the Ad26.COV2.S COVID-19 vaccine or a placebo. The J gene is TRBJ1-2, the V gene TRBV2, with D tentatively TRBD1 (6 bases). Source: peripheral blood, taken in a trial of Ad26.COV2.S vaccine versus placebo. CDR3 in DNA: TGTGCCAGCAGCCAACCCGGTCGGGAGGGGGACCCATTTGGCTACACCTTC. Protein product: CASSQPGREGDPFGYTF.